This T cell receptor beta chain is drawn from a study of blood T cell repertoires in COVID-19. Study overall: Spain, Italy and the United States supplied samples that represented acute and convalescent COVID-19. In each case, the material was cDNA or gDNA derived from T cells, B-cell-depleted T cells, or PBMCs.

Germline lookup yields CDR1 SGHVS and CDR2 FQNEAQ. The V segment lost 5 bases and the J segment 5 bases; nucleotides outside the gene matches: 9. The CDR3 sequence is 15 residues long. In the original processing: Nucleated cell number was recorded as an estimate derived from reference gene primer amplification. Some clones are missing from TCRdb's copy, which holds only in-frame ones; the method was immunoSEQ multiplex PCR. V, J and clone size are taken as reported in that table, and D and trimming were inferred from the DNA itself. This table has about 99,000 clones, roughly 87% appearing once. The clonotype comes from a man aged 45 to 65 in a cohort sampled during active COVID-19. The chain recombines TRBV7-8 with TRBJ1-2; 9 nucleotides line up with TRBD1. Sequenced material: peripheral blood. The CDR3 loop is CASSRGQGVYYGYTF. CDR3 nucleotide sequence: TGTGCCAGCAGCAGGGGACAGGGCGTCTATTATGGCTACACCTTC.